These 13 T cell receptor beta chains were sequenced from one sample in a study of T cell responses to AZD1222 COVID-19 vaccine. Clones were read by immunoSEQ multiplex PCR, and TCRdb kept only the in-frame ones, dropping some. The data contain over 95,000 clones, 88% of them singletons. The sequenced sample was peripheral blood, obtained 28 days after the second AZD1222 dose. Every receptor here comes from an adult who received the AZD1222 COVID-19 vaccine.

The chain employs TRBV7-6 and TRBJ2-1; 10 bases are shared with TRBD2. The CDR3 loop spans 16 amino acids. The germline V gene encodes CDR1 SGHVS and CDR2 FNYEAQ. The J segment lost 6 bases and the V segment lost 4 bases, leaving 9 bases of the junction unmatched. The CDR3 DNA sequence: TGTGCCAGCAGCTCCCTTTGGGCTAGCGGGAGCAATGAGCAGTTCTTC. This gives the protein CASSSLWASGSNEQFF.

The chain carries TRBV5-1 and TRBJ1-3, with 7 positions matching TRBD1. The CDR3 sequence is 16 residues long. V lost 1 base and J lost 3; bases outside the gene matches: 7. Per germline, CDR1 SGHRS and CDR2 YFSETQ. The CDR3 sequence: CASSLNNRGLGNTIYF. In nucleotides, the CDR3 is TGCGCCAGCAGCTTGAATAATAGGGGGCTTGGAAACACCATATATTTT.

This clone occurred once. CDR3 amino acids: CASSLLAGGQETQYF. CDR3 nucleotide sequence: TGTGCCAGCAGCTTACTTGCGGGAGGCCAAGAGACCCAGTACTTC. The chain has TRBV7-9 and TRBJ2-5; 8 bases match TRBD2. V was clipped by 2 bases and J by 1 base; unmatched bases: 3. Germline CDR1 reads SEHNR; CDR2 reads FQNEAQ (reference sequence). The CDR3 runs 15 residues. Complete variable domain (other parts from reference TRBV7-9 and TRBJ2-5): DTGVSQNPRHKITKRGQNVTFRCDPISEHNRLYWYRQTLGQGPEFLTYFQNEAQLEKSRLLSDRFSAERPKGSFSTLEIQRTEQGDSAMYLCASSLLAGGQETQYFGPGTRLLVL.

The V and J genes are TRBV6-6 and TRBJ2-3, with D maybe TRBD2 (6 bases). V lost 7 bases and J 0 bases, leaving 17 bases between the germline ends. The CDR3 spans 16 residues. Germline V gives CDR1 MNHNY, CDR2 SVGAGI (reference sequence). In nucleotides, the CDR3 is TGTGCCAGCACTCTTTGGGTGAGCGGGAGCACAGATACGCAGTATTTT. It specifies CASTLWVSGSTDTQYF.

The chain links TRBV7-9 to TRBJ1-2, with a possible D match to TRBD1 (6 bases). This CDR3 is 15 amino acids long. The germline V gene encodes CDR1 SEHNR and CDR2 FQNEAQ (reference sequence). V gave up 0 bases and J gave up 5 bases, with 13 bases separating them. CDR3 sequence: CASSLAIGGGYGYTF. The CDR3, as DNA: TGTGCCAGCAGCTTAGCCATCGGAGGGGGGTATGGCTACACCTTC.

Here the CDR3 DNA reads TGTGCCAGCAGCCAAGAACTAGCGGGAGGCACCGGGGAGCTGTTTTTT. Residues: CASSQELAGGTGELFF. The V and J genes are TRBV3-1 (or the pseudogene TRBV3-2) and TRBJ2-2, with 12 bases lining up with TRBD2. Germline V gives CDR1 LGHDT, CDR2 YNNKEL (reference sequence). CDR3 size: 16 residues. The J segment lost 4 bases and the V segment lost 0 bases, leaving 0 bases of the junction unmatched.

This clone showed up just once. The chain has TRBV12-3 or TRBV12-4 and TRBJ1-5; tentatively, D is TRBD1 (5 bases). Trimming shortened V by 6 bases and J by 7 bases, and 10 bases separated the two germline ends. This CDR3 spans 12 amino acids. DNA of the CDR3: TGTGCCAGCAGCCGGGGGGACCAGCCCCAGCATTTT. It codes for CASSRGDQPQHF.

The V gene is TRBV7-6, the J gene TRBJ2-7, with D uncertain. Trimming left V 5 bases short and J 1 base short, with 18 bases between. CDR3 length: 16 amino acids. In germline, CDR1 is SGHVS, CDR2 FNYEAQ. CDR3 sequence reads: CASSPAREAGSYEQYF. CDR3 coding DNA: TGTGCCAGCAGCCCTGCAAGGGAAGCAGGATCCTACGAGCAGTACTTC.

This clone has just one count. This CDR3 reads CASSPSQGQGIEKLFF. In DNA, the CDR3 is TGTGCCAGCAGTCCCAGCCAGGGACAGGGGATCGAAAAACTGTTTTTT. V gene TRBV28 combines with J gene TRBJ1-4; 10 nucleotides align to TRBD1. The CDR3 sequence is 16 residues long. CDR1 and CDR2 from the germline V gene are MDHEN and SYDVKM. The ends lost 5 bases at V and 8 bases at J; junction bases unmatched: 11.

V gene TRBV2 combines with J gene TRBJ2-7, with a tentative D call TRBD1 (6 bases). V was shortened by 5 bases and J by 1 base, with 15 bases between the two germline ends. The germline V gene has CDR1 SNHLY and CDR2 FYNNEI. This CDR3 region has 15 residues. CDR3 in DNA: TGTGCCAGCAGTCCAGCCGGGACAAAGTCCTACGAGCAGTACTTC. Translating it yields CASSPAGTKSYEQYF.

The V call is TRBV6-1, the J call TRBJ1-1; tentative D call: TRBD1 (5 bases). Germline V gene lookup returns CDR1 MNHNS and CDR2 SASEGT. V dropped 1 base and J dropped 6 bases, with 9 bases sitting between them. This CDR3 spans 13 amino acids. CDR3 DNA: TGTGCCAGCAGTGAAGTGTCGGGGGCTGAAGCTTTCTTT. It encodes CASSEVSGAEAFF.

The chain has TRBV15 and TRBJ2-5; a possible D gene is TRBD2 (5 bases). This CDR3 is built from 15 residues. V gave up 6 bases and J gave up 2 bases, with 16 bases separating them. Germline V gives CDR1 LNHNV, CDR2 YYDKDF (reference sequence). CDR3 nucleotides: TGTGCCACCAGTCTTGCCGGGGTCTGGCAAGAGACCCAGTACTTC. Protein product: CATSLAGVWQETQYF.

This rearrangement joins TRBV27 to TRBJ1-6, with TRBD1 matching 7 bases. Per germline, CDR1 MNHEY and CDR2 SMNVEV (reference sequence). The CDR3 runs to 14 residues. Losses at the gene ends were 1 base for V and 8 bases for J; bases not matched to a gene: 2. The CDR3 sequence: CASSLLDRYSPLHF. CDR3 DNA: TGTGCCAGCAGTTTATTGGACAGGTATTCACCCCTCCACTTT.